A single sample gave rise to the 11 T cell receptor beta chains below, sequenced in a study of early T cells in non-severe SARS-CoV-2 infection. TCRdb analysed the 5' RACE reads with MiXCR anew, one entry per CDR3 protein. The repertoire holds tens of thousands of distinct CDR3 sequences, about 12% seen once, with roughly 6.8% in the top ten. Sequences were obtained from whole blood. These receptors were taken from an adult who was a healthcare worker with PCR-confirmed SARS-CoV-2 infection or an uninfected control (not recorded which).

The chain joins TRBV5-1 to TRBJ2-3; unclear D gene. The CDR3 is 15 amino acids. Germline CDR1 is SGHRS and CDR2 is YFSETQ. Trimming left V 1 base short and J 6 bases short, with 15 bases between. DNA of the CDR3: TGCGCCAGCAGCTTGTTGGCTACCTTCGGGGATACGCAGTATTTT. The encoded protein is CASSLLATFGDTQYF. The whole variable domain, filled in from reference TRBV5-1 and TRBJ2-3, reads KAGVTQTPRYLIKTRGQQVTLSCSPISGHRSVSWYQQTPGQGLQFLFEYFSETQRNKGNFPGRFSGRQFSNSRSEMNVSTLELGDSALYLCASSLLATFGDTQYFGPGTRLTVL.

Many counts were recorded for this clonotype. The V gene is TRBV18, the J gene TRBJ2-3; TRBD2 matches 16 bases. CDR1 KGHSH and CDR2 LQKENI come from the germline V gene. With 3 bases clipped from V and 4 bases from J, the junction kept 1 base outside the gene matches. The CDR3 is 16 residues long. The CDR3 DNA reads as TGTGCCAGCTCACCGGGACTAGCGGGAGGGCCAGATACGCAGTATTTT. As protein: CASSPGLAGGPDTQYF.

CDR3 region: CASSFYAGQGRTEAFF. For the CDR3, the DNA is TGTGCCAGCAGTTTTTATGCGGGACAGGGTCGCACTGAAGCTTTCTTT. This rearrangement joins TRBV6-2 or TRBV6-3 to TRBJ1-1; TRBD1 matches at 9 bases. After removal of 4 bases from V and 4 bases from J, the junction contained 10 bases not matched to a gene. Germline V CDR1 and CDR2: MNHEY, SVGEGT. The CDR3 extends over 16 amino acids.

This clonotype was found a few times. This chain uses TRBV2 with TRBJ2-2; 12 bases map to TRBD1. Germline CDR1 SNHLY, CDR2 FYNNEI. V shed 3 bases and J 4 bases; nucleotides not matched to a gene: 3. The CDR3 is 16 residues long. CDR3 in amino acids: CASSDGTGGVTGELFF. The CDR3 DNA reads as TGTGCCAGCAGTGACGGGACAGGGGGCGTCACCGGGGAGCTGTTTTTT.

This clonotype was found many times. The DNA for the CDR3 is TGCAGTGCCTCGGGTGGAAACACCGGGGAGCTGTTTTTT. It is translated as CSASGGNTGELFF. This chain connects TRBV20-1 to TRBJ2-2; D is ambiguous. Germline values: CDR1 DFQATT, CDR2 SNEGSKA (reference sequence). The length of the CDR3 is 13 residues. V lost 6 bases and J 2 bases, leaving 10 bases between the germline ends.

In its sample, this clonotype was seen many times. The rearrangement links TRBV20-1 to TRBJ1-2; possible D gene TRBD1, 6 bases. Between the trimmed V and J ends, which lost 2 bases and 3 bases, there was a span of 7 bases. CDR3 length: 12 residues. The germline V gene encodes CDR1 DFQATT and CDR2 SNEGSKA (reference sequence). The CDR3 DNA sequence: TGCAGTGCTAGAAACAGGGACTATGGCTACACCTTC. As protein: CSARNRDYGYTF.

V is TRBV6-6 and J is TRBJ2-2, with D possibly matching TRBD2 (5 bases). Germline-derived CDR1 and CDR2 are MNHNY and SVGAGI (reference sequence). The CDR3 runs 15 residues. The V and J ends lost 0 bases and 4 bases respectively, with 9 bases between them. The CDR3 nucleotides are TGTGCCAGCAGTTACTCGCAGGCGGGCACCGGGGAGCTGTTTTTT. Translation: CASSYSQAGTGELFF.

V and J are TRBV29-1 and TRBJ2-1, with D uncertain. CDR1 and CDR2 (germline): SQVTM, ANQGSEA. This CDR3 has 10 amino acids. Trimming shortened V by 8 bases and J by 7 bases, and 9 bases separated the two germline ends. The CDR3 sequence: CSTRSNEQFF. Here the CDR3 DNA reads TGCAGCACCCGCTCGAATGAGCAGTTCTTC.

This sequence joins TRBV7-9 and TRBJ2-1; 7 nucleotides match TRBD2. The CDR3 runs to 17 residues. The V gene's germline CDR1 is SEHNR and CDR2 FQNEAQ (reference sequence). Trimming at V came to 6 bases and at J to 5 bases, leaving 16 bases not matched to a gene. The CDR3 region is CASSPPPPALANNEQFF. CDR3 bases: TGTGCCAGCAGTCCCCCCCCGCCGGCACTAGCGAACAATGAGCAGTTCTTC.

This clonotype was observed at least ten times. This chain connects TRBV7-2 to TRBJ2-7; no clear D. The germline V gene encodes CDR1 SGHTA and CDR2 FQGNSA. The V end was cut by 5 bases, the J end by 3 bases, with 8 bases between. This CDR3 region has 12 residues. Here the CDR3 reads CASSPANYEQYF. The DNA for the CDR3 is TGTGCCAGCAGCCCGGCCAACTACGAGCAGTACTTC.

This clonotype was detected ten times or more. The chain uses TRBV2 and TRBJ2-7; tentative D call: TRBD2 (5 bases). CDR3 length: 14 amino acids. V was cut by 7 bases and J by 6 bases, with 19 bases left in between. Germline CDR1 and CDR2: SNHLY and FYNNEI. CDR3 loop: CASMMRLTGSEQYF. DNA for the CDR3: TGTGCCAGCATGATGAGGCTTACGGGATCCGAGCAGTACTTC.